Listed here are 18 T cell receptor beta chains from one sample, sequenced in a study of CD8+ T cells in alopecia areata. Following RNA extraction, reverse transcription yielded cDNA that acted as the sequencing template. The method was immunoSEQ multiplex PCR; TCRdb's version includes in-frame clones alone and lacks a portion of them. The sample includes around 290,000 clones, none of them occurring once. Scientists pooled cutaneous lymph node cells and sorted them on CD4, CD8alpha, NKG2D, NKG2ACE and other markers. The sequenced material came from CD4+ T cells sorted from a lymph node. Receptor source: a C3H/HeJ mouse with alopecia areata. The MHC haplotype of the strain is H2-k.

Turning to this clone: Gene names are the mouse ones. Coverage ceases 4 residues before the CDR3 finishes, and the germline J gene fills in the end. The chain has TRBV13-1 and TRBJ2-2; 9 bases fit TRBD1. Unmatched junction bases numbered 4, after V lost 2 bases and J lost 5 bases. The CDR3 totals 15 residues. The germline CDR1 and CDR2 sequences are NSHNY and SYGAGN. The part of the CDR3 DNA that was read is TGTGCCAGCAGTGAACACGGGACAGGGACCGGG. Translated, it gives CASSEHGTGTG. The complete CDR3 reads CASSEHGTGTGQLYF.

This clone was seen more than once but under ten times. Genes and germline are mouse. The CDR3 end falls 4 residues outside the read, so it is completed with the germline J gene. The sample holds other DNA sequences that translate to the same CDR3. The chain joins TRBV5 to TRBJ2-1; 11 bases fit TRBD2. CDR3 length equals 15 residues. J gave up 3 bases and V 3 bases, and 1 base lay outside the gene matches. CDR1 is LGHNA, CDR2 YNLKQL, per germline (reference sequence). Incomplete CDR3 DNA: TGTGCCAGCAGCCAGGGACTGGGGGTCTATGCT. As protein: CASSQGLGVYA. The full-length CDR3 reads as CASSQGLGVYAEQFF.

With regard to this clone: The gene names given are mouse names. Coverage ceases 4 residues before the CDR3 finishes, and the germline J gene fills in the end. This chain connects TRBV17 to TRBJ2-2; TRBD1 matches 7 bases. Germline CDR1 MNHDT, CDR2 YYDKIL. J gave up 0 bases and V 4 bases, and 5 bases lay outside the gene matches. The CDR3 is 16 residues long. The CDR3 here is CASSTPQGANTGQLYF. The CDR3 bases that were read are TGTGCTAGCAGTACGCCCCAGGGGGCAAACACCGGG.

With regard to this clone: Genes here carry mouse names. The read finishes 4 residues shy of the CDR3 end, and the germline J gene is used to complete it. The same CDR3 is also encoded by other DNA sequences in this sample. This chain uses TRBV5 with TRBJ2-7; 11 bases map to TRBD2. Germline V gene sequence: CDR1 LGHNA, CDR2 YNLKQL (reference sequence). V lost 0 bases and J lost 3; bases outside the gene matches: 1. The CDR3 length is 15 residues. CDR3 loop: CASSQEDWGDYEQYF. The sequenced part of the CDR3 DNA is TGTGCCAGCAGCCAAGAGGACTGGGGGGACTAT.

A note on this clone: The germline and genes are mouse ones. The sequence runs out 4 residues before the end of the CDR3; the remainder is reconstructed from the germline J gene. V usage is TRBV13-2 and J usage is TRBJ2-1; D remains ambiguous. V was pared by 4 bases and J by 3 bases, with 11 bases between. CDR1 and CDR2 (germline): NNHNN, SYGAGS (reference sequence). This CDR3 contains 14 residues. Incomplete CDR3 DNA: TGTGCCAGCGGTATCAGGCATCTCTATGCT. The encoded protein is CASGIRHLYA. The whole CDR3 region reads CASGIRHLYAEQFF.

Details on this clone: Gene names denote mouse genes. The CDR3 end falls 4 residues outside the read, so it is completed with the germline J gene. The chain joins TRBV19 to TRBJ2-4; D gene uncertain. The CDR3 length is 12 residues. Germline V gives CDR1 FNHDT, CDR2 SITEND (reference sequence). The CDR3 spells CASSITENTLYF. The CDR3 bases that were read are TGTGCCAGCAGTATAACAGAAAAC.

Remarks on this clone: The gene names here belong to mouse. Coverage ceases 4 residues before the CDR3 finishes, and the germline J gene fills in the end. The V gene is TRBV19, the J gene TRBJ1-1; a possible D gene is TRBD1 (6 bases). Germline loops: CDR1 FNHDT, CDR2 SITEND (reference sequence). V was trimmed by 2 bases and J by 0 bases, leaving 8 bases between them. The CDR3 is made up of 14 amino acids. The CDR3 region is CASSMGTPNTEVFF. CDR3 bases read: TGTGCCAGCAGTATGGGGACACCAAACACA.

This clone was counted only a few times. The gene symbols are mouse symbols. From the germline J gene comes the end of the CDR3, since the read stops 4 residues before it. V and J are TRBV17 and TRBJ1-2; 7 bases are shared with TRBD1. V lost 1 base, J lost 0 bases, and 2 bases stayed unmatched. Germline loops: CDR1 MNHDT, CDR2 YYDKIL. The CDR3 is 15 amino acids. The CDR3 reads CASSRGRGSNSDYTF. CDR3 DNA, as far as it was read: TGTGCTAGCAGTAGAGGCAGGGGGTCAAACTCC.

A word on this clone: Any gene name here is a mouse gene name. The read stops 4 residues short of the end of the CDR3; the missing end is completed from the germline J gene. The chain has TRBV13-1 and TRBJ2-2, with 8 bases that match TRBD1. This CDR3 contains 14 residues. V shed 5 bases, J shed 4 bases, and the junction held 4 bases outside the gene matches. Germline V gene data show CDR1 as NSHNY and CDR2 as SYGAGN. Here the CDR3 reads CASRDREVTGQLYF. The DNA read from the CDR3 is TGTGCCAGCAGGGACAGGGAGGTCACCGGG.

This clone showed up just a few times. Gene names and germline refer to mouse. Read data end 4 residues before the CDR3 end; the end is taken from the germline J gene. This sample also contains other DNA sequences that code for the same CDR3. The rearrangement joins TRBV1 to TRBJ2-5, with TRBD2 matching 9 bases. This CDR3 region has 15 residues. The germline CDR1 and CDR2 sequences are NSQYPW and LRSPGD (reference sequence). CDR3 bases read: TGCACCTGCAGTGCAGGCCTGGGGGGGAGAGAC. Residues: CTCSAGLGGRD. The whole CDR3 protein is CTCSAGLGGRDTQYF.

To note about this clone: Germline and genes: mouse. The read ends 4 residues shy of where the CDR3 ends; the end is completed using the germline J gene. Other DNA variants within this sample encode the same CDR3. This sequence joins TRBV31 and TRBJ2-5, with D perhaps matching TRBD2 (6 bases). V was shortened by 1 base and J by 1 base, with 12 bases between the two germline ends. The CDR3 covers 15 residues. Germline V gene sequence: CDR1 GKSSPN, CDR2 SITVG. CDR3 protein: CAWSPPRGDQDTQYF. The part of the CDR3 DNA that was read is TGTGCCTGGAGTCCCCCGCGGGGGGACCAAGAC.

Note on this clone: The germline and genes are mouse ones. The CDR3 sequence: CASRYRDRGYNSPLYF. The covered CDR3 bases are TGTGCCAGCAGGTACCGGGACAGGGGTTATAATTCGCCC. The chain combines TRBV19 with TRBJ1-6; TRBD1 aligns across 10 bases. The CDR3 is cut off 3 residues early in the read; its end comes from the germline J gene. TRBJ1-6 is designated an ORF whose function remains uncertain. After removal of 5 bases from V and 4 bases from J, the junction contained 6 bases not matched to a gene. Germline V gene lookup returns CDR1 FNHDT and CDR2 SITEND (reference sequence). CDR3 length: 16 residues.

This clone has more than one count but fewer than ten. Mouse gene names apply. The observed sequence ends 4 residues before the CDR3 terminus, with the missing tail filled in from the germline J gene. The V gene is TRBV13-3, the J gene TRBJ1-1, with D possibly being TRBD1 (6 bases). Germline V gene sequence: CDR1 NNHDY, CDR2 SYVADS. The CDR3 contains 16 residues. Partial CDR3 DNA: TGTGCCAGCAGTGATGCGGGAACTGGGGGGGCGCGA. It codes for CASSDAGTGGAR. The entire CDR3 reads CASSDAGTGGAREVFF.

About this clone itself: Gene and germline names: mouse. CDR3 amino acids: CASSQETVYDTQYF. The covered CDR3 bases are TGTGCCAGCAGCCAAGAAACTGTTTACGAC. The chain is built from TRBV5 and TRBJ2-5; D gene uncertain. The sequenced fragment ends 4 residues before the CDR3 boundary, so the rest is inferred from the germline J gene. The CDR3 totals 14 residues. Germline V gene data show CDR1 as LGHNA and CDR2 as YNLKQL (reference sequence).

This clone was seen more than once but under ten times. Gene names and germline match the mouse. Read sequence stops 4 residues before the CDR3 end, and the germline J gene provides the missing end. The chain is built from TRBV13-1 and TRBJ1-2, with a tentative D call TRBD1 (6 bases). Trimming shortened V by 2 bases and J by 4 bases, and 6 bases separated the two germline ends. CDR3 length: 12 amino acids. Germline V lookup: CDR1 NSHNY, CDR2 SYGAGN. The CDR3 protein is CASSETGSDYTF. CDR3 DNA, as far as it was read: TGTGCCAGCAGTGAGACAGGCTCC.

Regarding this clone: Gene names and germline refer to mouse. Coverage ceases 4 residues before the CDR3 finishes, and the germline J gene fills in the end. This rearrangement joins TRBV13-1 to TRBJ2-7; 8 bases are a match to TRBD2. This CDR3 is 15 amino acids long. Germline CDR1 NSHNY, CDR2 SYGAGN. V was pared by 0 bases and J by 0 bases, with 2 bases of the junction left unmatched. CDR3 in amino acids: CASSDGGGASYEQYF. CDR3 DNA, as far as it was read: TGTGCCAGCAGTGATGGAGGGGGGGCCTCCTAT.

The sample holds a few counts of this clone. The germline and genes are mouse ones. At the DNA level, this CDR3 is encoded by other sequences in the same sample as well. CDR3 DNA (partial): TGTGCCAGCGGTGATGCTTGGGGGAACTATGCT. Its translation: CASGDAWGNYA. The CDR3 in full is CASGDAWGNYAEQFF. The chain has TRBV13-2 and TRBJ2-1, with D possibly matching TRBD2 (6 bases). Coverage ceases 4 residues before the CDR3 finishes, and the germline J gene fills in the end. The V and J ends lost 0 bases and 1 base respectively, with 8 bases between them. This CDR3 spans 15 amino acids. Per germline, CDR1 NNHNN and CDR2 SYGAGS (reference sequence).

This clone was detected only a few times. All gene names here are mouse names. The read ends 4 residues early relative to the CDR3; the germline J gene fills the gap. The chain couples TRBV13-2 to TRBJ2-7; perhaps TRBD2 as D (6 bases). This CDR3 has 14 amino acids. Germline assignment: CDR1 NNHNN and CDR2 SYGAGS (reference sequence). CDR3 sequence reads: CASGDAGLPYEQYF. The part of the CDR3 DNA that was read is TGTGCCAGCGGTGATGCGGGACTTCCTTAT.